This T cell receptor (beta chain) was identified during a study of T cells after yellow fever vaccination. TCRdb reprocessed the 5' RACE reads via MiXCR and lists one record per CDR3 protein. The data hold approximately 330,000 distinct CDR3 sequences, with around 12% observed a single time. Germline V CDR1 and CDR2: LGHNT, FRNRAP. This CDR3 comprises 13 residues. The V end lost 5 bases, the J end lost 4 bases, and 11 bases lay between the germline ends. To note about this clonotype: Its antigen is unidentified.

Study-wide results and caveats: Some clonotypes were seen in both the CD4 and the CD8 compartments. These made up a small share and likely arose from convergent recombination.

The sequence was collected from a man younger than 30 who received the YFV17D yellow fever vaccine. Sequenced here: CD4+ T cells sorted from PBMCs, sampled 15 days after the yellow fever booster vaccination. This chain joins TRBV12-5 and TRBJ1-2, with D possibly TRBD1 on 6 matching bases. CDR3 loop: CASGQGSTYGYTF. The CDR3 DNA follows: TGTGCTAGTGGTCAGGGGTCGACCTATGGCTACACCTTC.